The 5 T cell receptor beta chains presented below share a single source sample, sequenced in a study of T cells in Graves' hyperthyroidism and ophthalmopathy. RNA transcripts gave rise to amplified TCR beta CDR3 regions. The HTBI primer set was used in a first-round RT-PCR of the TCR CDR3. One entry per CDR3 protein, called by TCRdb with MiXCR from the multiplex PCR reads. This sample has roughly 500,000 distinct CDR3 sequences, with roughly 23% found just once. Material for sequencing was blood. Receptors were obtained from a woman in her 70s with Graves' ophthalmopathy.

The chain has TRBV7-2 and TRBJ1-5; the D is unclear. The CDR3 is 15 amino acids. Trimming left V 5 bases short and J 5 bases short, with 16 bases between. Germline V gene sequence: CDR1 SGHTA, CDR2 FQGNSA. The CDR3, as DNA: TGTGCCAGCAGCACCCAAGAAGCTCCCCATCAGCCCCAGCATTTT. This translates into CASSTQEAPHQPQHF.

The chain carries TRBV29-1 and TRBJ2-7, with TRBD1 matching 8 bases. Per germline, CDR1 SQVTM and CDR2 ANQGSEA. J was trimmed by 4 bases and V by 4 bases; bases with no gene match: 6. The length of the CDR3 is 13 residues. The CDR3: CSVVWDRNYEQYF. CDR3 DNA sequence: TGCAGCGTTGTCTGGGACAGGAATTACGAGCAGTACTTC.

This clonotype was observed a handful of times. J is TRBJ1-6 and V is TRBV7-9; D remains unclear. Looked up from germline, CDR1 is SEHNR and CDR2 is FQNEAQ (reference sequence). CDR3 length equals 15 residues. V lost 1 base and J lost 8, with 12 bases in between. The CDR3 is CASSLGGWMDSPLHF. Written as DNA, the CDR3 is TGTGCCAGCAGCTTAGGAGGGTGGATGGATTCACCCCTCCACTTT.

The J gene is TRBJ2-2, the V gene TRBV4-2; D gene unclear. The CDR3 consists of 16 residues. Trimming left V 0 bases short and J 5 bases short, with 13 bases between. Germline CDR1 reads LGHNA; CDR2 reads YNFKEQ. CDR3 amino acids: CASSQEFWRGTGELFF. CDR3 coding DNA: TGTGCCAGCAGCCAAGAATTCTGGCGAGGAACCGGGGAGCTGTTTTTT.

The sample holds many counts of this clonotype. The V call is TRBV3-1, the J call TRBJ1-1, with a possible D match to TRBD1 (6 bases). Germline CDR1 reads LGHDT; CDR2 reads YNNKEL (reference sequence). The CDR3 runs 14 residues. Between the trimmed V and J ends, which lost 3 bases and 2 bases, there was a span of 10 bases. CDR3 sequence: CASSQRGANTEAFF. DNA of the CDR3: TGTGCCAGCAGCCAGCGGGGGGCCAACACTGAAGCTTTCTTT. The full variable domain, its missing parts supplied by reference TRBV3-1 and TRBJ1-1, is DTAVSQTPKYLVTQMGNDKSIKCEQNLGHDTMYWYKQDSKKFLKIMFSYNNKELIINETVPNRFSPKSPDKAHLNLHINSLELGDSAVYFCASSQRGANTEAFFGQGTRLTVV.